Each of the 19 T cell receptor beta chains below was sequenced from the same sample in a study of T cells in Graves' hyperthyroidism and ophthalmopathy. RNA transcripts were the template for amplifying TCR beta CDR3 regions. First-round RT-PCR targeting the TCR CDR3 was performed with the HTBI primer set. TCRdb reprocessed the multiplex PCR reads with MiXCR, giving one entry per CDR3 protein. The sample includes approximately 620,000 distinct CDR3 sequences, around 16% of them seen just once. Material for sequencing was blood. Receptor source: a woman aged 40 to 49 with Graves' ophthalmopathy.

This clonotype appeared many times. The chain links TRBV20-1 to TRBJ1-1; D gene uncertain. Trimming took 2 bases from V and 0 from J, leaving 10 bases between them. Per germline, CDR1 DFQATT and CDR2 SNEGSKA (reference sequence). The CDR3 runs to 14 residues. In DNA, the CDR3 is TGCAGTGCTAGATATGGAACGGTGAACACTGAAGCTTTCTTT. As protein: CSARYGTVNTEAFF.

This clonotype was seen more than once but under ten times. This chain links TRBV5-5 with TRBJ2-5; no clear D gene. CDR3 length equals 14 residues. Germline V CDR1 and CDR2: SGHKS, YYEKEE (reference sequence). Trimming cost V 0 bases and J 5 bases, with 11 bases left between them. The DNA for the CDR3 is TGTGCCAGCAGCTTGGGATCGGACGTGGAGACCCAGTACTTC. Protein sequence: CASSLGSDVETQYF.

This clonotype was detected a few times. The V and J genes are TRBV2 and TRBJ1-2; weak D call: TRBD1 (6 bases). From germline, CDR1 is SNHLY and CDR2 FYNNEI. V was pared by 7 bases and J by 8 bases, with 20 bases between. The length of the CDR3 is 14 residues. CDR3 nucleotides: TGTGCCAGCATTACCAGGGGCGGCATGACCGGCTACACCTTC. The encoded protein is CASITRGGMTGYTF.

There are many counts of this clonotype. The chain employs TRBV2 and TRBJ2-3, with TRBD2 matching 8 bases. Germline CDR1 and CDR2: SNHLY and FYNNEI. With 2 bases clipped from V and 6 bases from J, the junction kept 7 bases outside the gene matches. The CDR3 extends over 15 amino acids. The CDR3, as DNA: TGTGCCAGCAGTGAATCCGGGGGGGCCGCTGATACGCAGTATTTT. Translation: CASSESGGAADTQYF.

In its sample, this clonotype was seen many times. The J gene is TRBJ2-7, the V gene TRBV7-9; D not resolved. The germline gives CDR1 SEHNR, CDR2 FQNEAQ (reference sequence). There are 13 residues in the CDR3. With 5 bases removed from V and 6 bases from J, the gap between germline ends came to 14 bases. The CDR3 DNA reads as TGTGCCAGCAGCCCCACCCGAATGGGCGAGCAGTACTTC. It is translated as CASSPTRMGEQYF. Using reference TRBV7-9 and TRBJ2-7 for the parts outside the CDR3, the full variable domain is DTGVSQNPRHKITKRGQNVTFRCDPISEHNRLYWYRQTLGQGPEFLTYFQNEAQLEKSRLLSDRFSAERPKGSFSTLEIQRTEQGDSAMYLCASSPTRMGEQYFGPGTRLTVT.

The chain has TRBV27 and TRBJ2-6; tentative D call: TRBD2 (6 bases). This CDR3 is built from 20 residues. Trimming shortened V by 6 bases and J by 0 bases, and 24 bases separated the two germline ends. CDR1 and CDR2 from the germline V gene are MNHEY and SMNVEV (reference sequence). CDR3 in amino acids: CASSNSVGGPSASGANVLTF. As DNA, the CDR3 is TGTGCCAGCAGCAACTCAGTAGGAGGGCCGTCAGCCTCTGGGGCCAACGTCCTGACTTTC.

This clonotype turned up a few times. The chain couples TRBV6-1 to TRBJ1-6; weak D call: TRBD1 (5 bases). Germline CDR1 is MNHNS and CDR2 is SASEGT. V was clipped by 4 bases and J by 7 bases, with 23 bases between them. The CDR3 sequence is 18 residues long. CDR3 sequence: CASSGPGVSREGNSPLHF. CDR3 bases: TGTGCCAGCAGTGGACCGGGGGTGAGCAGGGAGGGCAATTCACCCCTCCACTTT.

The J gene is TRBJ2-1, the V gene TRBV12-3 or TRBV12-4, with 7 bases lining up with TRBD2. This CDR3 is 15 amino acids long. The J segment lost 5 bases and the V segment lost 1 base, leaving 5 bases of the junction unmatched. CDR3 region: CASSLGDYTDNEQFF. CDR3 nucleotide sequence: TGTGCCAGCAGTTTAGGGGACTATACAGACAATGAGCAGTTCTTC.

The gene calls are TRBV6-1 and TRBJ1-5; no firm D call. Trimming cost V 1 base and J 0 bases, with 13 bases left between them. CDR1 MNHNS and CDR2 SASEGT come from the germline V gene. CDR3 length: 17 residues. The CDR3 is CASSEEIRGYSNQPQHF. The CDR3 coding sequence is TGTGCCAGCAGTGAAGAGATTCGGGGTTATAGCAATCAGCCCCAGCATTTT.

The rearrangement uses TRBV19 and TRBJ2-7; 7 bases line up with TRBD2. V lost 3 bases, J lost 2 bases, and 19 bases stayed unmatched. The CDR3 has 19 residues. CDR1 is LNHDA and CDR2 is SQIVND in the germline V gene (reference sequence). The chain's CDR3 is CASSILGPGGAGETYEQYF. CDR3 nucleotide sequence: TGTGCCAGTAGTATTCTGGGACCCGGAGGGGCGGGGGAGACCTACGAGCAGTACTTC.

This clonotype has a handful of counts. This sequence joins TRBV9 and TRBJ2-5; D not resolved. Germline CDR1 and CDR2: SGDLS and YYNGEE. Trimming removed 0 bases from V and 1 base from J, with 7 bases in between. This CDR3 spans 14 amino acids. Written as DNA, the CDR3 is TGTGCCAGCAGCGTAGGAGGTTTCCAAGAGACCCAGTACTTC. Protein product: CASSVGGFQETQYF.

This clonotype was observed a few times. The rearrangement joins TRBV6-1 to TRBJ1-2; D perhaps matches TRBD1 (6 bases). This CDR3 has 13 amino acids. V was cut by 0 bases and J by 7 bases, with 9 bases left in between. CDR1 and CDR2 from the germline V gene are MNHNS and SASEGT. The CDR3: CASSEAWTAGYTF. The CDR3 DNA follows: TGTGCCAGCAGTGAAGCGTGGACAGCTGGCTACACCTTC.

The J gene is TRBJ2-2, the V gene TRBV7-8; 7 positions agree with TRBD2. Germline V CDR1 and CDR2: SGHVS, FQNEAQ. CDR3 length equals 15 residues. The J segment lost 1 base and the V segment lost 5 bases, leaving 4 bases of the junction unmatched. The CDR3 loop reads CASSPGLENTGELFF. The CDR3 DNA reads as TGTGCCAGCAGCCCAGGACTAGAGAACACCGGGGAGCTGTTTTTT.

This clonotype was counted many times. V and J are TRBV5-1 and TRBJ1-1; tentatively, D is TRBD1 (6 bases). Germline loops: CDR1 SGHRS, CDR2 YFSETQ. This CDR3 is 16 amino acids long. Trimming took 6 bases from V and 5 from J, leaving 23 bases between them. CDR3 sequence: CASTFDLQGRGTEAFF. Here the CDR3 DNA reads TGCGCCAGCACGTTCGACCTACAGGGCCGAGGGACTGAAGCTTTCTTT.

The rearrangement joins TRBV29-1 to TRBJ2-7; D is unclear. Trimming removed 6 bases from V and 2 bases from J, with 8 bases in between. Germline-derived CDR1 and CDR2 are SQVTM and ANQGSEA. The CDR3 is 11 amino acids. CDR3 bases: TGCAGCGTCTCGGATACCTACGAGCAGTACTTC. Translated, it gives CSVSDTYEQYF.

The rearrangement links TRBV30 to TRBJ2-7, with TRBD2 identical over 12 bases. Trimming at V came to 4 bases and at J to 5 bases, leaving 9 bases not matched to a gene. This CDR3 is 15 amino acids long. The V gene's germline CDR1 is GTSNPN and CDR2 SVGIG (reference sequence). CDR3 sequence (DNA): TGTGCCTGGACTCGACTAGCGGGAGCTCGGGACGAGCAGTACTTC. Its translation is CAWTRLAGARDEQYF.

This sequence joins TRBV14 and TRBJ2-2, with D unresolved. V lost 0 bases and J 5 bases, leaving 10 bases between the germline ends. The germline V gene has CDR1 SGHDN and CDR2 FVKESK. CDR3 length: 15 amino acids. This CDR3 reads CASSQDRLRTGELFF. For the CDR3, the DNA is TGTGCCAGCAGCCAAGATCGACTCCGAACCGGGGAGCTGTTTTTT.

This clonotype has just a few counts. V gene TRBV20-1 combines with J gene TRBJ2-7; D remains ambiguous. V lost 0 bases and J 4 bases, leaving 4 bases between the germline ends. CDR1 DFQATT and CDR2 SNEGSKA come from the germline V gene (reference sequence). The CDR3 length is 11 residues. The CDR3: CSAREWYEQYF. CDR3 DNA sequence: TGCAGTGCTAGAGAGTGGTACGAGCAGTACTTC.

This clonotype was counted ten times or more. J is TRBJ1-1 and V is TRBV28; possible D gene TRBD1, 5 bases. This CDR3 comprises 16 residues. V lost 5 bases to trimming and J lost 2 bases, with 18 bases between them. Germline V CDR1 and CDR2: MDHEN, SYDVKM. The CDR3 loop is CASSAYSGTDNTEAFF. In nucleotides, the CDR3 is TGTGCCAGCAGTGCCTATTCCGGGACGGATAACACTGAAGCTTTCTTT.